These 28 T cell receptor beta chains were all obtained from the same sample, sequenced in a study of cytomegalovirus exposure and HLA in healthy donors. PCR primers comprised 60 Vbeta and 13 Jbeta primers. TCRdb keeps only in-frame clones here, not all; method: immunoSEQ multiplex PCR. There are some 56,000 clones in the sample; about four fifths occur only once, and 3.5% to 4% lies in the top ten. The sequenced sample consisted of PBMCs. Every receptor here comes from a woman in her thirties or forties in good health and CMV-seronegative.

The chain combines TRBV6-6 with TRBJ1-5; 8 bases agree with TRBD1. J gave up 6 bases and V 4 bases, and 8 bases lay outside the gene matches. The CDR3 is 15 amino acids. In germline, CDR1 is MNHNY, CDR2 SVGAGI (reference sequence). CDR3 nucleotides: TGTGCCAGCAGTTCCCAGGGGGCTGGGAGTCAGCCCCAGCATTTT. Translation gives CASSSQGAGSQPQHF.

The chain has TRBV6-6 and TRBJ1-2; a weak D match, TRBD1 (6 bases). The CDR3 has 14 amino acids. Germline-derived CDR1 and CDR2 are MNHNY and SVGAGI (reference sequence). The V and J ends lost 8 bases and 8 bases respectively, with 21 bases between them. The CDR3 is CASQDPGTGLGYTF. The DNA of the CDR3 is TGTGCCAGCCAAGACCCCGGAACAGGGTTGGGCTACACCTTC.

The V and J genes are TRBV29-1 and TRBJ2-7; TRBD1 agrees at 8 bases. The CDR3 contains 15 residues. CDR1 and CDR2 (germline): SQVTM, ANQGSEA. V was pared by 0 bases and J by 2 bases, with 6 bases of the junction left unmatched. CDR3 amino acids: CSVEDGTGETYEQYF. CDR3 in DNA: TGCAGCGTTGAAGACGGGACAGGTGAGACCTACGAGCAGTACTTC.

V gene TRBV27 combines with J gene TRBJ2-7; 10 nucleotides match TRBD1. The CDR3 covers 15 residues. Germline lookup yields CDR1 MNHEY and CDR2 SMNVEV (reference sequence). The J segment lost 3 bases and the V segment lost 6 bases, leaving 8 bases of the junction unmatched. DNA for the CDR3: TGTGCCAGCAGCCGTGAGAGGACAGGGGGCTACGAGCAGTACTTC. This gives the protein CASSRERTGGYEQYF.

The chain recombines TRBV18 with TRBJ2-7; 13 positions match TRBD2. The J segment lost 6 bases and the V segment lost 3 bases, leaving 5 bases of the junction unmatched. The CDR3 contains 15 residues. CDR1 and CDR2 from the germline V gene are KGHSH and LQKENI. CDR3 in DNA: TGTGCCAGCTCACCCGGGACTAGCGGGGCCTCCGAGCAGTACTTC. Protein product: CASSPGTSGASEQYF.

Sample share makes this clone medium-sized. The rearrangement joins TRBV6-1 to TRBJ1-2, with D possibly TRBD1 on 6 matching bases. Germline CDR1 is MNHNS and CDR2 is SASEGT. This CDR3 contains 12 residues. Between the trimmed V and J ends, which lost 7 bases and 8 bases, there was a span of 14 bases. The CDR3 loop reads CASTTTRGGYTF. The CDR3 DNA sequence: TGTGCCAGCACGACGACCAGGGGAGGCTACACCTTC.

This chain connects TRBV29-1 to TRBJ2-5, with D perhaps matching TRBD1 (7 bases). Gene TRBJ2-7 matches the end of the DNA better, so the J call may be wrong. This CDR3 spans 12 amino acids. CDR1 SQVTM and CDR2 ANQGSEA come from the germline V gene. The CDR3, as DNA: TGCAGCGTTGACTCAGGGGGGAACGAGCAGTACTTC. Protein product: CSVDSGGNEQYF.

This clone occurred a few times. This chain connects TRBV7-2 to TRBJ1-1; D uncertain. Trimming stripped 1 base from V and 0 bases from J, with 18 bases between. This CDR3 spans 18 amino acids. Per germline, CDR1 SGHTA and CDR2 FQGNSA. CDR3 sequence reads: CASSLGYGGSGMNTEAFF. Here the CDR3 DNA reads TGTGCCAGCAGCTTAGGGTACGGCGGCAGCGGCATGAACACTGAAGCTTTCTTT.

This clone was found once. This chain uses TRBV29-1 with TRBJ2-7, with TRBD2 matching over 13 bases. Per germline, CDR1 SQVTM and CDR2 ANQGSEA. The CDR3 has 14 residues. V was clipped by 7 bases and J by 0 bases; unmatched bases: 3. The DNA for the CDR3 is TGCAGCGCCCGACTAGCGGGAGGCTCCTACGAGCAGTACTTC. Its protein product is CSARLAGGSYEQYF.

The V and J genes are TRBV30 and TRBJ2-3; 8 positions agree with TRBD2. Germline CDR1 and CDR2: GTSNPN and SVGIG (reference sequence). This CDR3 is built from 15 residues. J lost 10 bases, V lost 1 base, and 13 bases had no gene match. The CDR3 here is CAWSESGSARGAQYF. The CDR3 DNA follows: TGTGCCTGGAGTGAAAGCGGGAGCGCACGGGGGGCGCAGTATTTT.

This clone was picked up a small number of times. The rearrangement uses TRBV15 and TRBJ1-1, with 8 bases fitting TRBD1. Per germline, CDR1 LNHNV and CDR2 YYDKDF (reference sequence). CDR3 length: 20 amino acids. V shed 3 bases, J shed 3 bases, and the junction held 21 bases outside the gene matches. The CDR3 loop reads CATSRVSYRGRRGAYTEAFF. The CDR3 DNA reads as TGTGCCACCAGCAGGGTCTCTTACAGGGGGAGGAGGGGTGCGTACACTGAAGCTTTCTTT.

The chain employs TRBV27 and TRBJ2-7, with 11 positions matching TRBD2. With 3 bases clipped from V and 5 bases from J, the junction kept 6 bases outside the gene matches. The CDR3 runs to 15 residues. The V gene's germline CDR1 is MNHEY and CDR2 SMNVEV (reference sequence). This chain's CDR3 is CASSLQATSGNEQYF. CDR3 DNA: TGTGCCAGCAGTTTGCAGGCGACTAGCGGGAACGAGCAGTACTTC.

This clone has only a few counts. The J gene is TRBJ2-5, the V gene TRBV27; 8 nucleotides match TRBD2. Germline V gives CDR1 MNHEY, CDR2 SMNVEV (reference sequence). The CDR3 contains 13 residues. With V trimmed by 6 bases and J by 6 bases, 6 bases remained unmatched. The CDR3 region is CASSPGGGQTQYF. CDR3 bases: TGTGCCAGCAGCCCGGGAGGGGGGCAGACCCAGTACTTC.

The chain carries TRBV18 and TRBJ2-3; 8 bases are shared with TRBD2. The length of the CDR3 is 14 residues. V was clipped by 3 bases and J by 4 bases; unmatched bases: 3. Germline CDR1 reads KGHSH; CDR2 reads LQKENI. CDR3 region: CASSPREGADTQYF. CDR3 coding DNA: TGTGCCAGCTCACCTCGGGAGGGCGCAGATACGCAGTATTTT. Together with reference TRBV18 and TRBJ2-3, the CDR3 gives the full variable domain: NAGVMQNPRHLVRRRGQEARLRCSPMKGHSHVYWYRQLPEEGLKFMVYLQKENIIDESGMPKERFSAEFPKEGPSILRIQQVVRGDSAAYFCASSPREGADTQYFGPGTRLTVL.

The gene calls are TRBV2 and TRBJ2-3; 8 bases match TRBD1. Germline trimming cut 7 bases from V and 2 bases from J; bases unmatched to any gene: 8. Germline V gene lookup returns CDR1 SNHLY and CDR2 FYNNEI. The CDR3 extends over 15 amino acids. CDR3 in amino acids: CASNPPDRATDTQYF. CDR3 coding DNA: TGTGCCAGCAACCCCCCGGACAGGGCCACAGATACGCAGTATTTT.

The chain couples TRBV5-4 to TRBJ2-7; 8 positions agree with TRBD2. CDR3 length: 16 amino acids. Germline V gene sequence: CDR1 SGHNT, CDR2 YYREEE (reference sequence). Trimming took 0 bases from V and 4 from J; bases not matched to a gene: 9. The CDR3 nucleotides are TGTGCCAGCAGCTTGGAGCCGCGGGAGGTCGCTTACGAGCAGTACTTC. It specifies CASSLEPREVAYEQYF.

The gene calls are TRBV15 and TRBJ2-3; TRBD2 is a possible D gene (5 bases). This CDR3 region has 14 residues. CDR1 and CDR2 (germline): LNHNV, YYDKDF (reference sequence). Trimming left V 6 bases short and J 3 bases short, with 13 bases between. The CDR3 region has the DNA TGTGCCACCAGGCCTAGTTCGGGGACAGATACGCAGTATTTT. This codes for CATRPSSGTDTQYF.

The rearrangement links TRBV9 to TRBJ2-7; D is unclear. V was clipped by 0 bases and J by 1 base, with 8 bases between them. CDR1 and CDR2 from the germline V gene are SGDLS and YYNGEE. This CDR3 region has 14 residues. Here the CDR3 DNA reads TGTGCCAGCAGCGTAGATTACGGTTCCTACGAGCAGTACTTC. It translates to CASSVDYGSYEQYF.

The chain is built from TRBV9 and TRBJ1-2; D unclear. Per the germline V gene, CDR1 is SGDLS and CDR2 is YYNGEE. The CDR3 contains 14 residues. The V end lost 0 bases, the J end lost 6 bases, and 12 bases lay between the germline ends. The CDR3 loop is CASSVDGGLHGYTF. CDR3 DNA: TGTGCCAGCAGCGTAGACGGAGGGTTACATGGCTACACCTTC.

This clone was seen a few times. J is TRBJ2-1 and V is TRBV7-2, with 7 bases identical to TRBD2. The CDR3 totals 14 residues. Germline assignment: CDR1 SGHTA and CDR2 FQGNSA. Trimming at V came to 6 bases and at J to 2 bases, leaving 4 bases not matched to a gene. This CDR3 is CASSLAGAYNEQFF. As DNA, the CDR3 is TGTGCCAGCAGTTTGGCGGGAGCCTACAATGAGCAGTTCTTC. Full variable domain (missing parts from reference TRBV7-2 and TRBJ2-1): GAGVSQSPSNKVTEKGKDVELRCDPISGHTALYWYRQSLGQGLEFLIYFQGNSAPDKSGLPSDRFSAERTGGSVSTLTIQRTQQEDSAVYLCASSLAGAYNEQFFGPGTRLTVL.

The rearrangement uses TRBV5-5 and TRBJ1-1, with D uncertain. Germline lookup yields CDR1 SGHKS and CDR2 YYEKEE (reference sequence). Trimming took off 4 bases at V and 6 bases at J, with 22 bases between the two ends. The length of the CDR3 is 16 residues. CDR3: CASSERVTTGRPEAFF. The CDR3 DNA reads as TGTGCCAGCAGCGAGAGGGTGACCACTGGGCGCCCTGAAGCTTTCTTT. The variable domain in full, with the rest retrieved from reference TRBV5-5 and TRBJ1-1, is DAGVTQSPTHLIKTRGQQVTLRCSPISGHKSVSWYQQVLGQGPQFIFQYYEKEERGRGNFPDRFSARQFPNYSSELNVNALLLGDSALYLCASSERVTTGRPEAFFGQGTRLTVV.

V usage is TRBV5-4 and J usage is TRBJ2-5; no definite D call. This CDR3 contains 13 residues. The V end was cut by 0 bases, the J end by 3 bases, with 6 bases between. CDR1 is SGHNT and CDR2 is YYREEE in the germline V gene (reference sequence). CDR3 loop: CASSLGLKETQYF. CDR3 DNA sequence: TGTGCCAGCAGCTTGGGACTTAAAGAGACCCAGTACTTC.

The chain is built from TRBV27 and TRBJ2-1; TRBD1 matches at 10 bases. CDR3 length: 14 residues. CDR1 and CDR2 (germline): MNHEY, SMNVEV (reference sequence). The V gene end was trimmed by 3 bases and the J gene end by 5 bases; junction bases not matched to a gene: 1. The CDR3 is CASSFGTGDNEQFF. The CDR3 bases are TGTGCCAGCAGTTTTGGGACAGGGGACAATGAGCAGTTCTTC.

V is TRBV19 and J is TRBJ1-2; a weak D match, TRBD1 (5 bases). V was cut by 5 bases and J by 4 bases, with 8 bases left in between. Germline values: CDR1 LNHDA, CDR2 SQIVND (reference sequence). This CDR3 is 12 amino acids long. CDR3 sequence reads: CASSRQGYGYTF. Here the CDR3 DNA reads TGTGCCAGTAGTCGTCAGGGCTATGGCTACACCTTC.

The chain combines TRBV18 with TRBJ2-1; TRBD2 matches 12 bases. Trimming at V came to 3 bases and at J to 4 bases, leaving 4 bases not matched to a gene. This CDR3 contains 16 residues. Germline CDR1 is KGHSH and CDR2 is LQKENI. The CDR3 region is CASSPSTSGRYNEQFF. CDR3 DNA: TGTGCCAGCTCACCGTCTACTAGCGGGAGGTACAATGAGCAGTTCTTC.

The V and J genes are TRBV19 and TRBJ1-5, with 7 bases identical to TRBD1. CDR1 and CDR2 (germline): LNHDA, SQIVND (reference sequence). Trimming cost V 7 bases and J 2 bases; bases outside gene matches: 5. There are 14 residues in the CDR3. Here the CDR3 DNA reads TGTGCCAGTAATACAGGGGTCGGCAATCAGCCCCAGCATTTT. This translates into CASNTGVGNQPQHF.

The V call is TRBV4-3, the J call TRBJ2-1; 9 positions agree with TRBD2. This CDR3 is 15 amino acids long. The trim removed 4 bases at V and 8 bases at J, leaving 9 bases unmatched. From germline, CDR1 is LGHNA and CDR2 YSLEER. The CDR3 here is CASSPREGLGHEQFF. CDR3 DNA sequence: TGCGCCAGCAGCCCGCGGGAGGGCCTTGGGCATGAGCAGTTCTTC.

This clone was counted a few times. The J gene is TRBJ2-7, the V gene TRBV6-5, with TRBD2 as a possible D gene (6 bases). This CDR3 spans 15 amino acids. Trimming shortened V by 6 bases and J by 0 bases, and 15 bases separated the two germline ends. Germline assignment: CDR1 MNHEY and CDR2 SVGAGI. The CDR3 sequence: CASRPGTDYSYEQYF. The DNA of the CDR3 is TGTGCCAGCAGACCCGGGACGGACTACTCCTACGAGCAGTACTTC.